This T cell receptor beta chain stems from a study of T cells after yellow fever vaccination. Across the whole study: When fractions had low cell numbers, they were prepared with SMART-Seq v4 Ultra Low Input.

Template switching with 5'RACE generated the TCR cDNA and added a universal primer site and UMIs. In TCRdb, the 5' RACE reads were re-called with MiXCR into one record per CDR3 protein. The sample records hundreds of thousands of distinct CDR3 sequences, roughly 8.4% being singletons. Germline values: CDR1 DFQATT, CDR2 SNEGSKA (reference sequence). V was clipped by 3 bases and J by 0 bases, with 11 bases between them. This CDR3 is built from 15 residues. Study-wide findings and caveats: Clones that expanded after primary vaccination mostly reappeared after the booster (approximately 96% CD4, roughly 87% CD8). Peaking faster, on day 5 versus 15, the secondary response was nonetheless weaker.

Points on this clonotype: Its antigen is currently unknown.

The TCR sequence derives from a man aged 18 to 35 who received the YFV17D yellow fever vaccine. The chain uses TRBV20-1 and TRBJ2-2; perhaps TRBD2 as D (6 bases). The sample in question was PBMCs, obtained about 41 days after the first yellow fever vaccination. CDR3 coding DNA: TGCAGTGCTAGCCCCCGGGGGACGAACACCGGGGAGCTGTTTTTT. This encodes CSASPRGTNTGELFF.